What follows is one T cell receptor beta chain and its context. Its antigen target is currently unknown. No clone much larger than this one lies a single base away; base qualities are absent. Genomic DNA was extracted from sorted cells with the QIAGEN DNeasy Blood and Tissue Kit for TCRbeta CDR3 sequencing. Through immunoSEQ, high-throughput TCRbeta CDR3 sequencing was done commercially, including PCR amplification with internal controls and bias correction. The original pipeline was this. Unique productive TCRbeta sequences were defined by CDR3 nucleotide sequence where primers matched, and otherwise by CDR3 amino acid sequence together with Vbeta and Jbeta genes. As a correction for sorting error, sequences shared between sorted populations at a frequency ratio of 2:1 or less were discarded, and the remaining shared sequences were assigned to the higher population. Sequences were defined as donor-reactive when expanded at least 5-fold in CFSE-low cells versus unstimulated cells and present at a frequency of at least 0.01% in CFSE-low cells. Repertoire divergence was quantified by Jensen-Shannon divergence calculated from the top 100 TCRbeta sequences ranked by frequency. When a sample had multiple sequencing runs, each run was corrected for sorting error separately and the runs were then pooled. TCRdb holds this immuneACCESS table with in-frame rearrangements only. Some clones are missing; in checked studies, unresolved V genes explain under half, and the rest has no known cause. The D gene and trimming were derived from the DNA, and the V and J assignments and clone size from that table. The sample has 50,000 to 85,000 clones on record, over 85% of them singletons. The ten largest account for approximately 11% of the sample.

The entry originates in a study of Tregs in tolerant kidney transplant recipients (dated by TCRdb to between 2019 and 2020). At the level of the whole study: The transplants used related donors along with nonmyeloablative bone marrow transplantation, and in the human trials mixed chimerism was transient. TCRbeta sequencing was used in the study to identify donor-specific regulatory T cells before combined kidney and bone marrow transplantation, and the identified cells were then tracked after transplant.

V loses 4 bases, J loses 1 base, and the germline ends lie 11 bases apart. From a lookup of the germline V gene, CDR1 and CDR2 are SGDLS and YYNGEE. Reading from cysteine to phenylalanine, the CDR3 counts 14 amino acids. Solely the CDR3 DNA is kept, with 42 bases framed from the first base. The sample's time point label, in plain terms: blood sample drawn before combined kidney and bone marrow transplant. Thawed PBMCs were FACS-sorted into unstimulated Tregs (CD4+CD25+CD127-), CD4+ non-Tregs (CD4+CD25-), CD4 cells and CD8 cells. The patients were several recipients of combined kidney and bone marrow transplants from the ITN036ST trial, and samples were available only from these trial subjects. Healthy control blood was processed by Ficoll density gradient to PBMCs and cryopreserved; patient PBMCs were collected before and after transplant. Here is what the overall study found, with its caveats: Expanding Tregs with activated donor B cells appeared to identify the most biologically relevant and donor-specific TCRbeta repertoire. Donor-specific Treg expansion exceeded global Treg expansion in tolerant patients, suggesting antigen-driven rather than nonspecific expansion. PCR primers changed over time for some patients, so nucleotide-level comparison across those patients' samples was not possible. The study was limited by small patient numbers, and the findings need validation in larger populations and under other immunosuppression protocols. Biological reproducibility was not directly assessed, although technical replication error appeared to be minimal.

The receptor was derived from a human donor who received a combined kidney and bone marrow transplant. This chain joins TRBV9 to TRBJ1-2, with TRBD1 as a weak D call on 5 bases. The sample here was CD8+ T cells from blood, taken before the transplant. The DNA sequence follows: TGTGCCAGCAGCTCCTCGGGGGGTAACTATGGCTACACCTTC. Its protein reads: CASSSSGGNYGYTF.